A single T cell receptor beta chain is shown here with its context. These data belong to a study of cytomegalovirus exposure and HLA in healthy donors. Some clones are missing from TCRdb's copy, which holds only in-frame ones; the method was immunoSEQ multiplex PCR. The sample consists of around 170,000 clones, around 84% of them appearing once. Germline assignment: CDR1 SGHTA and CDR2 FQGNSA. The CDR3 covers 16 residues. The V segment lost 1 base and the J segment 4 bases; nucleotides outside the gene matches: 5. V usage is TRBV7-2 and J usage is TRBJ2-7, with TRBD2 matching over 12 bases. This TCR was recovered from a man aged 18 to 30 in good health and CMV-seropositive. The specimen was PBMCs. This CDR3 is CASSLGGLAGLYEQYF. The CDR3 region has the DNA TGTGCCAGCAGCTTAGGGGGACTAGCGGGTCTGTACGAGCAGTACTTC.